These 13 T cell receptor beta chains were sequenced from one sample in a study of T cells in tuberculosis. This table comes from immunoSEQ multiplex PCR, and its TCRdb copy is limited to in-frame clones, with some not included. The table has more than 20,000 clones, over 75% seen once; the top ten hold about 15%. The time point here: new active TB diagnosis, blood taken before or within 7 days of starting treatment. Sequenced here: PBMCs, sampled at tuberculosis diagnosis. Every receptor here comes from an adult with tuberculosis.

This clone was counted a few times. This chain joins TRBV6-1 and TRBJ1-2; TRBD1 matches at 8 bases. The V segment lost 6 bases and the J segment 13 bases; nucleotides outside the gene matches: 16. This CDR3 comprises 14 residues. Per the germline V gene, CDR1 is MNHNS and CDR2 is SASEGT. CDR3 sequence: CASSATTGAPSSTF. CDR3 nucleotide sequence: TGTGCCAGCAGCGCAACGACAGGGGCCCCTTCTAGCACCTTC.

J is TRBJ2-3 and V is TRBV2, with 10 bases lining up with TRBD2. The CDR3 spans 15 residues. Germline V gives CDR1 SNHLY, CDR2 FYNNEI. Trimming cost V 6 bases and J 5 bases; bases outside gene matches: 8. The CDR3 loop is CASRPGLASGDTQYF. The CDR3 DNA reads TGTGCCAGCAGACCGGGACTAGCGTCAGGAGATACGCAGTATTTT.

This clone was observed once. The CDR3 sequence: CASSYYSEAFF. In nucleotides, the CDR3 is TGTGCCAGCAGTTACTATAGTGAAGCTTTCTTT. The chain links TRBV6-6 to TRBJ1-1, with D unclear. CDR3 length: 11 residues. Per germline, CDR1 MNHNY and CDR2 SVGAGI (reference sequence). Trimming pared 1 base from V and 7 bases from J, leaving 4 bases between.

This clone was seen a single time. V and J are TRBV28 and TRBJ1-2, with 11 nucleotides matching TRBD1. The V segment lost 5 bases and the J segment 6 bases; nucleotides outside the gene matches: 8. Germline loops: CDR1 MDHEN, CDR2 SYDVKM. The CDR3 totals 15 residues. The CDR3 nucleotides are TGTGCCAGCAGTCGATGGACAGGGGGCGCGAATGGCTACACCTTC. Translating gives CASSRWTGGANGYTF.

The V call is TRBV6-1, the J call TRBJ1-5, with D perhaps TRBD1 (5 bases). Looked up from germline, CDR1 is MNHNS and CDR2 is SASEGT. The CDR3 is made up of 13 amino acids. Trimming took off 7 bases at V and 4 bases at J, with 11 bases between the two ends. CDR3 coding DNA: TGTGCCAGCAAAGGGGTATGGAATCAGCCCCAGCATTTT. It is translated as CASKGVWNQPQHF.

The sample holds one count of this clone. This chain uses TRBV28 with TRBJ2-7; TRBD2 might be the D (5 bases). Trimming cost V 11 bases and J 4 bases, with 15 bases left between them. Looked up from germline, CDR1 is MDHEN and CDR2 is SYDVKM. The CDR3 consists of 12 residues. The CDR3 loop reads CAGGSNRYEQYF. CDR3 coding DNA: TGTGCCGGCGGGTCGAACCGGTACGAGCAGTACTTC.

V and J are TRBV5-4 and TRBJ1-1; D remains unclear. The CDR3 is 16 amino acids. In germline, CDR1 is SGHNT, CDR2 YYREEE (reference sequence). V was clipped by 0 bases and J by 1 base, with 13 bases between them. In DNA, the CDR3 is TGTGCCAGCAGCTTGGCGTATCCTCCAGAGAACACTGAAGCTTTCTTT. This sequence encodes CASSLAYPPENTEAFF. Drawing the rest from reference TRBV5-4 and TRBJ1-1, the complete variable domain is ETGVTQSPTHLIKTRGQQVTLRCSSQSGHNTVSWYQQALGQGPQFIFQYYREEENGRGNFPPRFSGLQFPNYSSELNVNALELDDSALYLCASSLAYPPENTEAFFGQGTRLTVV.

The V call is TRBV15, the J call TRBJ2-2; tentative D call: TRBD2 (6 bases). From germline, CDR1 is LNHNV and CDR2 YYDKDF (reference sequence). V shed 6 bases and J shed 4 bases, with 21 bases lying between them. There are 17 residues in the CDR3. The CDR3 DNA reads TGTGCCACCAGATCTTTCGGGAGCTACCCAACCACCGGGGAGCTGTTTTTT. Translated, it gives CATRSFGSYPTTGELFF.

This rearrangement joins TRBV29-1 to TRBJ1-1, with 7 bases aligning to TRBD1. The germline gives CDR1 SQVTM, CDR2 ANQGSEA. The CDR3 runs to 13 residues. The trim removed 5 bases at V and 4 bases at J, leaving 7 bases unmatched. DNA for the CDR3: TGCAGCGTTTTTACAGGGGTCCGCACTGAAGCTTTCTTT. Residues: CSVFTGVRTEAFF.

This CDR3 is CASSPGLAGSYEQYF. The CDR3 DNA reads as TGTGCCAGCTCACCTGGACTAGCGGGCTCCTACGAGCAGTACTTC. The gene calls are TRBV18 and TRBJ2-7; 11 nucleotides match TRBD2. This CDR3 region has 15 residues. V shed 3 bases, J shed 0 bases, and the junction held 1 base outside the gene matches. Germline lookup yields CDR1 KGHSH and CDR2 LQKENI.

The chain carries TRBV5-1 and TRBJ2-3; 9 bases are a match to TRBD1. The CDR3 consists of 17 residues. J was trimmed by 0 bases and V by 4 bases; bases with no gene match: 9. Looked up from germline, CDR1 is SGHRS and CDR2 is YFSETQ. DNA for the CDR3: TGCGCCAGCAGCCGTCCCGGGACAGGGTTTAGCACAGATACGCAGTATTTT. This codes for CASSRPGTGFSTDTQYF.

The chain joins TRBV5-8 to TRBJ2-4, with 7 bases matching TRBD1. Losses at the gene ends were 4 bases for V and 0 bases for J; bases not matched to a gene: 7. Looked up from germline, CDR1 is SGHTS and CDR2 is YDEGEE. The CDR3 consists of 16 residues. The CDR3 DNA follows: TGTGCCAGCAGCCTACCGACAGGGATAGCCAAAAACATTCAGTACTTC. Its protein is CASSLPTGIAKNIQYF.

This clone has only a few counts. V gene TRBV5-1 combines with J gene TRBJ1-1; 9 bases line up with TRBD1. This CDR3 has 15 amino acids. Per germline, CDR1 SGHRS and CDR2 YFSETQ. The J segment lost 5 bases and the V segment lost 4 bases, leaving 9 bases of the junction unmatched. The CDR3 DNA is TGCGCCAGCAGCAGATCGGACAGGGGAGGTACTGAAGCTTTCTTT. Amino acid sequence: CASSRSDRGGTEAFF.